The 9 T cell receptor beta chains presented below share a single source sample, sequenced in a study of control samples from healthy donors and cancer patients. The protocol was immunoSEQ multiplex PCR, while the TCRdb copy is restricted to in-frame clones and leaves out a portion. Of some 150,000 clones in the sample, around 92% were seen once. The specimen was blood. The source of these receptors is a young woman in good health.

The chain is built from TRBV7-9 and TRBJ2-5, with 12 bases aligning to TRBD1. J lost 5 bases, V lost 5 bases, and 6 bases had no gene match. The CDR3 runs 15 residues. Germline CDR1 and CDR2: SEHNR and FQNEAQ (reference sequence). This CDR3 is CASSTGTGGWETQYF. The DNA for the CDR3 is TGTGCCAGCAGCACCGGGACAGGGGGCTGGGAGACCCAGTACTTC.

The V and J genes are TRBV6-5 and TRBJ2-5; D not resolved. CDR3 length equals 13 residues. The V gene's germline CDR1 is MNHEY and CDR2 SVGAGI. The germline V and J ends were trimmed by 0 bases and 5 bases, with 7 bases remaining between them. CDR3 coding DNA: TGTGCCAGCAGTTACTCAGGGTCTGAGACCCAGTACTTC. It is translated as CASSYSGSETQYF.

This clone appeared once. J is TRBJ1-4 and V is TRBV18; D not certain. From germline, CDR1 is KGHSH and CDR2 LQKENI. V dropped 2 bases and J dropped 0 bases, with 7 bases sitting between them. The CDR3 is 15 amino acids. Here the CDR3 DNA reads TGTGCCAGCTCACCAGGCGGACCAACTAATGAAAAACTGTTTTTT. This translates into CASSPGGPTNEKLFF.

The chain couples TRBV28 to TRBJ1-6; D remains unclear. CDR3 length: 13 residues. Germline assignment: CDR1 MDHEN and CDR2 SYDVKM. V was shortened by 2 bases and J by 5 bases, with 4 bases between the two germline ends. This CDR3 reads CASSLGHNSPLHF. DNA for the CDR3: TGTGCCAGCAGTTTAGGCCATAATTCACCCCTCCACTTT.

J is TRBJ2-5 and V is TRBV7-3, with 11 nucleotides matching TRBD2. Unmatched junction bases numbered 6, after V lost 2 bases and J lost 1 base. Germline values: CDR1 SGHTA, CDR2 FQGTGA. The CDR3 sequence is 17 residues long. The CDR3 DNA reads TGTGCCAGCAGCTTATATTCCGGGACTAGCGGCCAAGAGACCCAGTACTTC. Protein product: CASSLYSGTSGQETQYF.

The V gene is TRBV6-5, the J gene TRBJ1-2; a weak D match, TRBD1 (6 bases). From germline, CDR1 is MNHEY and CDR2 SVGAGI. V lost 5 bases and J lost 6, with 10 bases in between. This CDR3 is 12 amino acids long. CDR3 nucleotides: TGTGCCAGCAGTAGAAACAGGGATGGCTACACCTTC. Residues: CASSRNRDGYTF.

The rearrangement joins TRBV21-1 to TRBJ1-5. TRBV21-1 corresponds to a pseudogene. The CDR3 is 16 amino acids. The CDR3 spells CASSKGRRATNQPQHF. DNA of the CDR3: TGTGCCAGCAGCAAAGGGAGGAGGGCAACCAATCAGCCCCAGCATTTT.

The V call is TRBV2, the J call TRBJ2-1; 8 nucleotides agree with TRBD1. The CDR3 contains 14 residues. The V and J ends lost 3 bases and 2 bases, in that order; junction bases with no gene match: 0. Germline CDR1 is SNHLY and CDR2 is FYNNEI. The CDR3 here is CASSDRGPYNEQFF. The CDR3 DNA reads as TGTGCCAGCAGTGACAGGGGGCCCTACAATGAGCAGTTCTTC.

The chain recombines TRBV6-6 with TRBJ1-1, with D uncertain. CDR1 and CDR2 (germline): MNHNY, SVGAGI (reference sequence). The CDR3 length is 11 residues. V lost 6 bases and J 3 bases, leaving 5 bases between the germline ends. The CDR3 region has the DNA TGTGCCAGCAGCCCCTACACTGAAGCTTTCTTT. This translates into CASSPYTEAFF.